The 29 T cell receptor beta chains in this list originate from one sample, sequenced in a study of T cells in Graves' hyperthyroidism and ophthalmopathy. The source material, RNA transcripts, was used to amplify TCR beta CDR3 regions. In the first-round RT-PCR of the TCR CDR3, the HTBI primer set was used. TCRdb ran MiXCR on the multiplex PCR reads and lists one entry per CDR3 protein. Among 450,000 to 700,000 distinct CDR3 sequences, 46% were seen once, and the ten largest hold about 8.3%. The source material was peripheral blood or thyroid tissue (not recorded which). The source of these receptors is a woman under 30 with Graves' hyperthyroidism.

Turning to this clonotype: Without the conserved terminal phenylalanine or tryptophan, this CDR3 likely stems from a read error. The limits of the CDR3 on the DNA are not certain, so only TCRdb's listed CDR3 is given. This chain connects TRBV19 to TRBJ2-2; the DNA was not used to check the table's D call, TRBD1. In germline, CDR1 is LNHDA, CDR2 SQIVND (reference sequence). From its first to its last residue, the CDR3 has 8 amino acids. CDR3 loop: CASSWGRE.

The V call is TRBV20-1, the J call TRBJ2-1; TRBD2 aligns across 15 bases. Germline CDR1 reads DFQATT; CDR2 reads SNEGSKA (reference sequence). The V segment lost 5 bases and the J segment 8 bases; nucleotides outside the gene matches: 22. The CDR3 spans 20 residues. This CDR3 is CSALLPPNTKGLAGGDEQFF. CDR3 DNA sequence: TGCAGTGCTTTGCTCCCCCCGAATACGAAGGGACTAGCGGGAGGCGATGAGCAGTTCTTC.

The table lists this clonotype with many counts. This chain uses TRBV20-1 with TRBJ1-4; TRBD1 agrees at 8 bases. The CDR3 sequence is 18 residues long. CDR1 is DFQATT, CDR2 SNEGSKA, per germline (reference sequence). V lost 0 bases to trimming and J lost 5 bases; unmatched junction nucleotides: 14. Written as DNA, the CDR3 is TGCAGTGCTAGAGATTTCCTCTGGATCAGGGGGCGCAATGAAAAACTGTTTTTT. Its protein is CSARDFLWIRGRNEKLFF.

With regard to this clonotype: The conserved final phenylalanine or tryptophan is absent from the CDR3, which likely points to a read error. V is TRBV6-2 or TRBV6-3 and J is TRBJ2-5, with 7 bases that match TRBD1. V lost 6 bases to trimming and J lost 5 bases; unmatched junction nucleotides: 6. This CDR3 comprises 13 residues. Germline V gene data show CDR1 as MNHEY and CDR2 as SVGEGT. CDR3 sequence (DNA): TGTGCCAGCAGGCCAGGGGGTTTGGAGACCCAGTACCTC. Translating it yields CASRPGGLETQYL.

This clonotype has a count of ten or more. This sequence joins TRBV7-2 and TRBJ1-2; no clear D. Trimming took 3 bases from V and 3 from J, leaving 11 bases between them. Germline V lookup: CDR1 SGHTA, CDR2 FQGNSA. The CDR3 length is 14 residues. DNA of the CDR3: TGTGCCAGCAGCTTGACCCCCGGGGACTATGGCTACACCTTC. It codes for CASSLTPGDYGYTF.

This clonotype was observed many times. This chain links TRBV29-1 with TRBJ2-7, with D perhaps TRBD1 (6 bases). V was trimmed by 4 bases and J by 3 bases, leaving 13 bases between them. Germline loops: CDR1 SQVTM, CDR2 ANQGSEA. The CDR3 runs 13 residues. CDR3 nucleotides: TGCAGCGTTGCCAGGGGCTCGAGCTACGAGCAGTACTTC. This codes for CSVARGSSYEQYF.

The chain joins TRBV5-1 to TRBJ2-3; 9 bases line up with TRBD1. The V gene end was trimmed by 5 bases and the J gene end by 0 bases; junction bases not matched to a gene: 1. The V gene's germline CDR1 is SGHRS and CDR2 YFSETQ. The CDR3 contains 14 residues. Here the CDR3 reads CASRQGASTDTQYF. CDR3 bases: TGCGCCAGCAGACAGGGGGCTAGCACAGATACGCAGTATTTT.

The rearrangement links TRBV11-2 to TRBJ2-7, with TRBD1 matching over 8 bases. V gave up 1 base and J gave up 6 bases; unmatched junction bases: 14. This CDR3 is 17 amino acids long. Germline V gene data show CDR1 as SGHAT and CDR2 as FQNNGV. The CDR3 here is CASSLGLFGRGHGEQYF. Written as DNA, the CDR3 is TGTGCCAGCAGCTTAGGGCTCTTCGGCAGGGGGCATGGCGAGCAGTACTTC.

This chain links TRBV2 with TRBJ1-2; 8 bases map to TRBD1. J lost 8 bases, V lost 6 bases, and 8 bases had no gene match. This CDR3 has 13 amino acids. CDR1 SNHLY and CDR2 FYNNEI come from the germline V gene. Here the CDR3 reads CASSIDRGNGYTF. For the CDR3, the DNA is TGTGCCAGCAGCATTGACAGGGGCAACGGCTACACCTTC. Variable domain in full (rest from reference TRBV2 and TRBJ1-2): EPEVTQTPSHQVTQMGQEVILRCVPISNHLYFYWYRQILGQKVEFLVSFYNNEISEKSEIFDDQFSVERPDGSNFTLKIRSTKLEDSAMYFCASSIDRGNGYTFGSGTRLTVV.

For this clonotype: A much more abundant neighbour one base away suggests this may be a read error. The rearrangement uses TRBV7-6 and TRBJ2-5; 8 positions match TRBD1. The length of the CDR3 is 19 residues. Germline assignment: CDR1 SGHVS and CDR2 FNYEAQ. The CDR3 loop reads CASSLNNLTGARRSETQNF. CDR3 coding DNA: TGTGCCAGCAGCTTAAATAACCTGACAGGGGCGCGAAGAAGTGAGACCCAGAACTTC. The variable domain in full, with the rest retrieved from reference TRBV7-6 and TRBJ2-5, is GAGVSQSPRYKVTKRGQDVALRCDPISGHVSLYWYRQALGQGPEFLTYFNYEAQQDKSGLPNDRFSAERPEGSISTLTIQRTEQRDSAMYRCASSLNNLTGARRSETQNFGPGTRLLVL.

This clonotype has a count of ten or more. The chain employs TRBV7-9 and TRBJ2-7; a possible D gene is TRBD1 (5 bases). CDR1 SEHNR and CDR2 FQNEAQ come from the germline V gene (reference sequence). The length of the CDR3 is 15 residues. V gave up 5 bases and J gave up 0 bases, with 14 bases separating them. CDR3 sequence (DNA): TGTGCCAGCAGCACCGACAGATTAGACTCCTACGAGCAGTACTTC. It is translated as CASSTDRLDSYEQYF.

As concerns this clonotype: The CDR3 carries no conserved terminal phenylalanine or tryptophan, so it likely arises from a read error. The CDR3 coding sequence is TGTGCTAGTAGTAATACAGGGGGCGGCTACGAGCAGTACCTC. Amino acids: CASSNTGGGYEQYL. The chain uses TRBV19 and TRBJ2-7; 9 bases are shared with TRBD1. This CDR3 has 14 residues. Germline assignment: CDR1 LNHDA and CDR2 SQIVND (reference sequence).

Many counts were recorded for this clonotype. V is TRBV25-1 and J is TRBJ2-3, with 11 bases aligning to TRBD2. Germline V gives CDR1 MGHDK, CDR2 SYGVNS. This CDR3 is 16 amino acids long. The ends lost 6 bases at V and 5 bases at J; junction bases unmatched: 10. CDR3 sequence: CASSAMVAGGLDTQYF. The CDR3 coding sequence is TGTGCCAGCAGCGCAATGGTAGCGGGAGGGTTAGATACGCAGTATTTT.

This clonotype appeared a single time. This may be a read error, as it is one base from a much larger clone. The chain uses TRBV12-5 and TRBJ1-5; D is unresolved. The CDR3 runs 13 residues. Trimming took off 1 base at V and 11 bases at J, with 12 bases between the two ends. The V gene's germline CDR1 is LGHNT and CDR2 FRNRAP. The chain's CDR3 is CASGLEAFGSQHF. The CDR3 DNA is TGTGCTAGTGGTTTGGAGGCGTTCGGGTCCCAGCATTTT. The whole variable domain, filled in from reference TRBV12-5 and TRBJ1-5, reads DARVTQTPRHKVTEMGQEVTMRCQPILGHNTVFWYRQTMMQGLELLAYFRNRAPLDDSGMPKDRFSAEMPDATLATLKIQPSEPRDSAVYFCASGLEAFGSQHFGDGTRLSIL.

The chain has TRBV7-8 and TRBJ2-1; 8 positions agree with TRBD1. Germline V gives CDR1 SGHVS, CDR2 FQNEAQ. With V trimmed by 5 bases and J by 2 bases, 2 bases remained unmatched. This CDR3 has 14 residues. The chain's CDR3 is CASSTDRAYNEQFF. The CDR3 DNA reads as TGTGCCAGCAGCACGGACAGGGCCTACAATGAGCAGTTCTTC.

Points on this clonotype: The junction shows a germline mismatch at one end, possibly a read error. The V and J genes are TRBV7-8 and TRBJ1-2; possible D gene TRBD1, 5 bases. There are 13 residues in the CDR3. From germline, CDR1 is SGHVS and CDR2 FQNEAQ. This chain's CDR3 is CASSLEGYNGYTF. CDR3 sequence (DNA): TGCGCCAGCAGCTTAGAGGGGTACAATGGCTACACCTTC.

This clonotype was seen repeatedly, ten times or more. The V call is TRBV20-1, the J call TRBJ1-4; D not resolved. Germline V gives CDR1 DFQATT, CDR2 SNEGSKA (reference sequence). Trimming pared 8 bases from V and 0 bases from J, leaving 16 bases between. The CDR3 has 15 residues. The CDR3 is CSPYHGTSTNEKLFF. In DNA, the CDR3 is TGCAGTCCGTACCATGGCACTTCAACTAATGAAAAACTGTTTTTT.

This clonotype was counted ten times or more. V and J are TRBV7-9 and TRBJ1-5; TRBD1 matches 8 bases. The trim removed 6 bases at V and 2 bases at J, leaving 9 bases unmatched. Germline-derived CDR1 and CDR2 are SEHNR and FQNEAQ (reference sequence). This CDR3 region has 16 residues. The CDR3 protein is CASSLPDREGNQPQHF. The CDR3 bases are TGTGCCAGCAGTCTGCCGGACAGGGAAGGCAATCAGCCCCAGCATTTT.

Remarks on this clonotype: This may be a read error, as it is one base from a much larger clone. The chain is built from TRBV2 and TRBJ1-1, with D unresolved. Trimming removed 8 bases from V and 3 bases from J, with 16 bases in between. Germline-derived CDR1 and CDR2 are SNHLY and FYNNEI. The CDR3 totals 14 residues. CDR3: CASSPSWRYTEAFF. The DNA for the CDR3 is TGTGCCAGCTCCCCCAGTTGGAGGTACACTGAAGCTTTCTTT.

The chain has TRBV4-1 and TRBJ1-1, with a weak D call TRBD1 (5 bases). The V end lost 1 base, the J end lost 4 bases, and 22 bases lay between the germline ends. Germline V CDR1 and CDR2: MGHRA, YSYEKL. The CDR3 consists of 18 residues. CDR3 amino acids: CASSQVKKGAGRITEAFF. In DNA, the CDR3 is TGCGCCAGCAGCCAAGTGAAAAAAGGGGCAGGGCGGATCACTGAAGCTTTCTTT.

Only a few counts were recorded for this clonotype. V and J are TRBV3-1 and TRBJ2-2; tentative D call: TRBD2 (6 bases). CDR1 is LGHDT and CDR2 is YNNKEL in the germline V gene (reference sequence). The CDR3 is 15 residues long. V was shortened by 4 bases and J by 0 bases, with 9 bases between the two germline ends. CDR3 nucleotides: TGTGCCAGCAGCCCCGGGAGCGCGAACACCGGGGAGCTGTTTTTT. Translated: CASSPGSANTGELFF.

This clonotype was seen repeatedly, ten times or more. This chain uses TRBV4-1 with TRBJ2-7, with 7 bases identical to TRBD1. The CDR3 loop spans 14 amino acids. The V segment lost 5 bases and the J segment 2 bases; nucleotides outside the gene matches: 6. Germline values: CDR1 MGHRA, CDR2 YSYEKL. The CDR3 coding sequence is TGCGCCAGCAGCGGCATTGGACAGGCCTACGAGCAGTACTTC. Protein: CASSGIGQAYEQYF.

In DNA form, the CDR3 reads TGCAGTGCTACCGGGACTAGCGGGCCTGGGGCCAACGTCCTGACTTTC. Its translation is CSATGTSGPGANVLTF. The chain is built from TRBV20-1 and TRBJ2-6; 12 bases line up with TRBD2. V was pared by 4 bases and J by 2 bases, with 3 bases of the junction left unmatched. The CDR3 length is 16 residues. From germline, CDR1 is DFQATT and CDR2 SNEGSKA (reference sequence).

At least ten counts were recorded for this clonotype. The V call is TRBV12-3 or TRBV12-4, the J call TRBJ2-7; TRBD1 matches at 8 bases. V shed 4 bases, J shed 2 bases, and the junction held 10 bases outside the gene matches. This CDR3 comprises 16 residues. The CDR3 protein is CASSYSGTGTPYEQYF. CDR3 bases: TGTGCCAGCAGTTATTCCGGGACAGGTACGCCCTACGAGCAGTACTTC.

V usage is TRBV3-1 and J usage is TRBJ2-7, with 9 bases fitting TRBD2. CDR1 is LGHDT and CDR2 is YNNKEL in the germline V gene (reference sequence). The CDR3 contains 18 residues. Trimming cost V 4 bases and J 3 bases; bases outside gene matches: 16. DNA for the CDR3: TGTGCCAGCAGCCGAAGGGGTAGCGGGGGACCCACCGTCTACGAGCAGTACTTC. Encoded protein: CASSRRGSGGPTVYEQYF.

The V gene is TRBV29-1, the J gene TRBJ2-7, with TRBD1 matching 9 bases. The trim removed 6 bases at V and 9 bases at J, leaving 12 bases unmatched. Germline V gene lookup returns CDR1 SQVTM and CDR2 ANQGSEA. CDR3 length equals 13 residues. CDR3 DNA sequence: TGCAGCGTGCCCGGGACAGGGAACACGGGGCAGTACTTC. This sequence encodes CSVPGTGNTGQYF.

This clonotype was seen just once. As DNA, the CDR3 is TGCAGCGTTGGGTTTTCTCCAGCGAGTTACAATGAGCAGTTCTTC. Translation gives CSVGFSPASYNEQFF. The J gene is TRBJ2-1, the V gene TRBV29-1; D unclear. With 4 bases removed from V and 4 bases from J, the gap between germline ends came to 17 bases. Germline CDR1 SQVTM, CDR2 ANQGSEA. CDR3 size: 15 residues.

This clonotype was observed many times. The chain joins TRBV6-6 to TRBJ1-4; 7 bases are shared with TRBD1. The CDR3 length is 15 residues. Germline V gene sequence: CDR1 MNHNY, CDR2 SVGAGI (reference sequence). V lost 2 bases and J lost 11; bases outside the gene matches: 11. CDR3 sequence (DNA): TGTGCCAGCAGTTACCTCGCGGACAGGCGGGAGAAACTGTTTTTT. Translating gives CASSYLADRREKLFF.

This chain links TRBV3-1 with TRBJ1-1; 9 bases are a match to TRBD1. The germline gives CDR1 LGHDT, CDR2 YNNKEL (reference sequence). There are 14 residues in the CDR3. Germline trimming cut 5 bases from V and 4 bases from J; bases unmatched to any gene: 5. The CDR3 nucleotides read TGTGCCAGCAGCAATGGACAGGGGATCACTGAAGCTTTCTTT. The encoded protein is CASSNGQGITEAFF.